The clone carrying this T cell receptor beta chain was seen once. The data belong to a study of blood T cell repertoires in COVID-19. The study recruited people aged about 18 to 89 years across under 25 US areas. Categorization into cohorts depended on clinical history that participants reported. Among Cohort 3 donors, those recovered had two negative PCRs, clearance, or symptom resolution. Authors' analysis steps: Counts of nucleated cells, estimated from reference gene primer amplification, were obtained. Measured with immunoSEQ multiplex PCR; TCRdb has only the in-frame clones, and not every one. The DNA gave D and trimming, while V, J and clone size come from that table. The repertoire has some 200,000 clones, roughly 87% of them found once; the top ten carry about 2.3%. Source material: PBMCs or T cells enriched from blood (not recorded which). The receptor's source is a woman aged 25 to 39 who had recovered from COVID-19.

Here the CDR3 DNA reads TGCGCCAGCAGCCAAGGGGACAGGGTTCAGCCCCAGCATTTT. Amino acids: CASSQGDRVQPQHF. V is TRBV4-1 and J is TRBJ1-5; 9 positions agree with TRBD1. Germline CDR1 and CDR2: MGHRA and YSYEKL. The trim removed 1 base at V and 6 bases at J, leaving 1 base unmatched. The CDR3 runs to 14 residues.